The sequence of this TCR beta chain was determined in a study of T cell responses to AZD1222 COVID-19 vaccine. TCRdb's table, derived via immunoSEQ multiplex PCR, lists solely in-frame clones and lacks some. The repertoire includes around 150,000 clones, 85% to 90% of them detected once, and under 2.5% sits in the top ten. This clonotype was sampled from an adult in good health. The specimen was peripheral blood, collected on day 0 of AZD1222 vaccination.

This CDR3 reads CASTVNRGLKPYTF. Here the CDR3 DNA reads TGTGCCAGCACGGTCAATCGGGGGCTAAAGCCCTACACCTTC. The chain links TRBV6-5 to TRBJ1-2; maybe TRBD1 (6 bases). The CDR3 is 14 residues long. Germline loops: CDR1 MNHEY, CDR2 SVGAGI. V lost 7 bases and J 10 bases, leaving 22 bases between the germline ends.